This TCR beta chain is drawn from a study of blood T cell repertoires in COVID-19. In the original analysis: By means of reference gene primer amplification, nucleated cell counts were estimated. Profiling relied on immunoSEQ multiplex PCR, and the TCRdb table lists in-frame clones only, not all of them. V and J calls and clone size are as listed in that table; D and trimming were resolved from the DNA. The sample gives 300,000 to 400,000 clones, 80% to 90% of which show up once; 9.5% to 10% is in the top ten. After removal of 6 bases from V and 1 base from J, the junction contained 1 base not matched to a gene. This CDR3 spans 13 amino acids. The germline V gene has CDR1 LNHDA and CDR2 SQIVND (reference sequence).

The sequence came from a man under 40 with COVID-19, enrolled during active disease. Sequencing used peripheral blood. This chain connects TRBV19 to TRBJ1-1; 8 nucleotides line up with TRBD1. CDR3 sequence (DNA): TGTGCCAGTAGCGGACAGGGGAACACTGAAGCTTTCTTT. It codes for CASSGQGNTEAFF. The full variable domain, with the rest looked up from reference TRBV19 and TRBJ1-1, is DGGITQSPKYLFRKEGQNVTLSCEQNLNHDAMYWYRQDPGQGLRLIYYSQIVNDFQKGDIAEGYSVSREKKESFPLTVTSAQKNPTAFYLCASSGQGNTEAFFGQGTRLTVV.